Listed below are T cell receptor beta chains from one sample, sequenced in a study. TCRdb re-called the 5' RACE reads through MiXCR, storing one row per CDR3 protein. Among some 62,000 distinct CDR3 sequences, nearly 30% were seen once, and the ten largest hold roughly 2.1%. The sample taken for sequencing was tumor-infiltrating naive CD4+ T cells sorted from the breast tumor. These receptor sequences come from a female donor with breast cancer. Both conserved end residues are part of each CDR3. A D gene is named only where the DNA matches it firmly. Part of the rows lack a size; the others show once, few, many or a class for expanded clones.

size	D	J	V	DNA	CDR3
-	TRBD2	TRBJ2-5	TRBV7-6	TGTGCCAGCAGACCAGCGGGGGGGCGACAAGAGACCCAGTACTTC	CASRPAGGRQETQYF
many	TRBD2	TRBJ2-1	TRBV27	TGTGCCAGCAGCCTTCAGCGGGAGAGAGGGTATGAGCAGTTCTTC	CASSLQRERGYEQFF
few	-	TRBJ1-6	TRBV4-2	TGTGCCAGCAGCCAAGAGAGCTCCGGTGGCTCACCCCTCCACTTT	CASSQESSGGSPLHF
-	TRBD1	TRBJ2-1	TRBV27	TGTGCCAGCAGTGCCGGGACAGGGGGGAATGAGCAGTTCTTC	CASSAGTGGNEQFF
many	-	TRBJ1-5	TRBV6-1	TGTGCCAGCAGGATGATGGTCAATCAGCCCCAGCATTTT	CASRMMVNQPQHF
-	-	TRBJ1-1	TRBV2	TGTGCCAGCACTACCCGCGCGGGAGGCACTGAAGCTTTCTTT	CASTTRAGGTEAFF
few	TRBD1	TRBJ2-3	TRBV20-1	TGCAGTGCTGCTGGGGACAGGAGTAACACAGATACGCAGTATTTT	CSAAGDRSNTDTQYF
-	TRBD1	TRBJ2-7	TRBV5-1	TGCGCCAGCAGCACCCTACGACAGGGTACGGGCGAGCAGTACTTC	CASSTLRQGTGEQYF
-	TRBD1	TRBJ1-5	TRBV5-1	TGCGCCAGCAGCTTGGGACAGGGGGCAGCGGCCCAGCATTTT	CASSLGQGAAAQHF
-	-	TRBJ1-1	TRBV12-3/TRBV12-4	TGTGCCACCCGAAGGTTGACTGAAGCTTTCTTT	CATRRLTEAFF
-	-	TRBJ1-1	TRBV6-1	TGTGCCAGCAGTGAACTGGGGGTAGGGTTGAACACTGAAGCTTTCTTT	CASSELGVGLNTEAFF
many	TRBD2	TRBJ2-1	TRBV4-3	TGCGCCAGCAGCCTACTAGCGGGAGCGACGAATGAGCAGTTCTTC	CASSLLAGATNEQFF
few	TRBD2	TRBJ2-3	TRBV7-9	TGTGACAGCAGCTCTTTAGCGGGAGGGGGAGATACGCAGTATTTT	CDSSSLAGGGDTQYF
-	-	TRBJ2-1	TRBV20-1	TGCAGTGCTAGAGTAGGAGGGGCCTGGTCCGACGGTGAGCAGTTCTTC	CSARVGGAWSDGEQFF
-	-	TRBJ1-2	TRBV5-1	TGCGCCAGCAGCTTGGGGCAATCAAGCTATGGCTACACCTTC	CASSLGQSSYGYTF
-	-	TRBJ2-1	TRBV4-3	TGCGCCAGCAGCCAAGATCGCTCTAGTTTCAATGAGCAGTTCTTC	CASSQDRSSFNEQFF
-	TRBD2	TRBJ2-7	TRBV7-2	TGTGCCAGCAGCTTGATTGGTCTAGCGGGAGGTCGAGAGCAGTACTTC	CASSLIGLAGGREQYF
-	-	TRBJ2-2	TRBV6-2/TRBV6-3	TGTGCCAGCAGGCCCGGGCCCAACCGACTTAACACCGGGGAGCTGTTTTTT	CASRPGPNRLNTGELFF
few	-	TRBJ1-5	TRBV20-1	TGCAGTGCCCTTCGAGGCCGGCAGGCACATCAGCCCCAGCATTTT	CSALRGRQAHQPQHF
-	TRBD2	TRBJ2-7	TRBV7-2	TGTGCCAGCAGCAGGACTAGCGGGAGAACCTCCGAGCAGTACTTC	CASSRTSGRTSEQYF
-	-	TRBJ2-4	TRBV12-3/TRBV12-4	TGTGCCAGCAGTTTAGGACCCCTATCCGCCAAAAACATTCAGTACTTC	CASSLGPLSAKNIQYF
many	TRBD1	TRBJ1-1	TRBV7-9	TGTGCCAGCAGCGAGCCGACAGGGGAGAACACTGAAGCTTTCTTT	CASSEPTGENTEAFF
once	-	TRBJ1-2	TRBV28	TGTGCCATCAAGGGGGGCATCTATGGCTACACCTTC	CAIKGGIYGYTF
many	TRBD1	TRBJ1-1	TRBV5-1	TGCGCCAGCAGCTTGTCAGGGGGAAACTCGAAAGCTTTCTTT	CASSLSGGNSKAFF
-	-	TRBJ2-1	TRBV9	TGTGCCAGCAGCGTTAACAATGAGCAGTTCTTC	CASSVNNEQFF
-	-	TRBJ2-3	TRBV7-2	TGTGCCGGCACCCCAAGAGGGGATACGCAGTATTTT	CAGTPRGDTQYF
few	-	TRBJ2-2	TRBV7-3	TGTGCCAGCAGCTTAGGGACAAACACCGGGGAGCTGTTTTTT	CASSLGTNTGELFF
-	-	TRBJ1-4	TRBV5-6	TGTGCCAGCAGCTCGACGACGGAGGGGCGGGTTGAAAAACTGTTTTTT	CASSSTTEGRVEKLFF
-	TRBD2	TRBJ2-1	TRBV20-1	TGCAGTGCCCACGGACTAGCGGGACTTGAGCAGTTCTTC	CSAHGLAGLEQFF
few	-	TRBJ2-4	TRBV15	TGTGCCACCAGCTTCCCTAGGGGTGGAGACATTCAGTACTTC	CATSFPRGGDIQYF
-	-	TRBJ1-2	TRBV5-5	TGTGCCAGCAGCTTTCCGAGGGATGGCTACACCTTC	CASSFPRDGYTF
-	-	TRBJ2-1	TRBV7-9	TGTGCCAGCAGCTTAGGGCAGGGCAATGAGCAGTTCTTC	CASSLGQGNEQFF
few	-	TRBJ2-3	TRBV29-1	TGCAGCGGGTGGACGGATACGCAGTATTTT	CSGWTDTQYF
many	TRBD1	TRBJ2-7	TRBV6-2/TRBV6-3	TGTGCCAGCAGACGGACAGGGAGTTCCTACGAGCAGTACTTC	CASRRTGSSYEQYF
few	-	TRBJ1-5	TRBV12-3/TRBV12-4	TGTGCCAGCACCCACGGGGGAGGCCAGCCCCAGCATTTT	CASTHGGGQPQHF
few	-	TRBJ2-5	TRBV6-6	TGTGCCAGCAGGCCGTTAGCGGCCCAAGAGACCCAGTACTTC	CASRPLAAQETQYF
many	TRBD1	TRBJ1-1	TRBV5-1	TGCGCCAGCAGCATCGGACAGGAATTCATGAACACTGAAGCTTTCTTT	CASSIGQEFMNTEAFF
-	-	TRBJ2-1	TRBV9	TGTGCCAGCAGCGTAAAAATGGGGGGCAATGAGCAGTTCTTC	CASSVKMGGNEQFF
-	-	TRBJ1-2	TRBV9	TGTGCCAGCAGCGTAGGGACCTATGGCTACACCTTC	CASSVGTYGYTF
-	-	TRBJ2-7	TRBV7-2	TGTGCCAGCAGCCCCCGGGACGGATACGAGCAGTACTTC	CASSPRDGYEQYF
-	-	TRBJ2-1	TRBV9	TGTGCCAGCAGCCTTGGGACGGAACCCTCCTACAATGAGCAGTTCTTC	CASSLGTEPSYNEQFF
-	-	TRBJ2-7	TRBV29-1	TGCAGCGTTGGTAGGGCAAACGAGCAGTACTTC	CSVGRANEQYF
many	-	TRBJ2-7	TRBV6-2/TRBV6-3	TGTGCCAGCAGCCGCCTCCGGGGGACCTACGAGCAGTACTTC	CASSRLRGTYEQYF
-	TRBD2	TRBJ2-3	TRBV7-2	TGTGCCAGCAAACTAGCGGAGGCCACAGATACGCAGTATTTT	CASKLAEATDTQYF
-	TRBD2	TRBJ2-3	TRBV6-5	TGTGCCAGCAGTTTAAGACTAGCGGGCTCCACAGATACGCAGTATTTT	CASSLRLAGSTDTQYF
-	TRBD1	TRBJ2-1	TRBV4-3	TGCGCCAGCAGCCAAGGCGCAGGGGGACACAATGAGCAGTTCTTC	CASSQGAGGHNEQFF
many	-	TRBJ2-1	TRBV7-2	TGTGCCAGCAGTTTATATAGGAATGAGCAGTTCTTC	CASSLYRNEQFF
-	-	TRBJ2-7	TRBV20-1	TGCAGTGCACCTAAACACGGTTCCTACGAGCAGTACTTC	CSAPKHGSYEQYF
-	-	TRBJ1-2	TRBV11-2	TGTGCCAGCAGCTTCAACAGGGTCGGCTACACCTTC	CASSFNRVGYTF
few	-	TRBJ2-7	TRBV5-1	TGCGCCAGCAGCTTGACTAGTGACTACGAGCAGTACTTC	CASSLTSDYEQYF
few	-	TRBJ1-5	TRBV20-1	TGCAGTGCTAGACAGGGTGACCAGCCCCAGCATTTT	CSARQGDQPQHF